One and the same sample provided the 13 T cell receptor beta chains below, sequenced in a study of blood T cell repertoires in COVID-19. The data were produced by immunoSEQ multiplex PCR, yet TCRdb's version contains in-frame clones alone and is incomplete. The sample has roughly 250,000 clones; approximately 86% are singletons. The source material was PBMCs or T cells enriched from blood (not recorded which). These receptors were collected from a woman aged 40 to 55 with acute COVID-19.

The rearrangement uses TRBV19 and TRBJ2-1; TRBD2 matches 14 bases. Trimming removed 3 bases from V and 15 bases from J; junction bases left unmatched: 10. CDR3 length: 15 amino acids. The germline gives CDR1 LNHDA, CDR2 SQIVND (reference sequence). CDR3 sequence (DNA): TGTGCCAGTAGTATGCCGGGACTAGCGGGAGCGGGTCTGTTCTTC. This codes for CASSMPGLAGAGLFF.

This clone was counted only a few times. The chain recombines TRBV4-1 with TRBJ2-6; 8 bases line up with TRBD1. Germline lookup yields CDR1 MGHRA and CDR2 YSYEKL. J was trimmed by 4 bases and V by 6 bases; bases with no gene match: 8. CDR3 size: 16 residues. For the CDR3, the DNA is TGCGCCAGCAGGGGTAACAGGGGGACAGGGGCCAACGTCCTGACTTTC. Amino acid sequence: CASRGNRGTGANVLTF.

This clone was observed once. The chain carries TRBV4-1 and TRBJ2-1; 11 bases fit TRBD2. With V trimmed by 0 bases and J by 4 bases, 5 bases remained unmatched. The CDR3 is made up of 17 amino acids. Looked up from germline, CDR1 is MGHRA and CDR2 is YSYEKL. CDR3 sequence reads: CASSQDPSGRLYNEQFF. In nucleotides, the CDR3 is TGCGCCAGCAGCCAAGATCCTAGCGGGAGGTTGTACAATGAGCAGTTCTTC.

The chain joins TRBV11-2 to TRBJ2-1, with 9 bases aligning to TRBD1. The CDR3 extends over 15 amino acids. V was pared by 5 bases and J by 6 bases, with 8 bases of the junction left unmatched. Germline CDR1 reads SGHAT; CDR2 reads FQNNGV. CDR3 loop: CASSVGQGLVNEQFF. The CDR3 DNA sequence: TGTGCCAGCAGCGTGGGACAGGGTCTCGTCAATGAGCAGTTCTTC.

The sample holds one count of this clone. The J gene is TRBJ2-1, the V gene TRBV19; D perhaps matches TRBD1 (6 bases). The germline CDR1 and CDR2 sequences are LNHDA and SQIVND (reference sequence). The length of the CDR3 is 16 residues. Trimming took 5 bases from V and 0 from J, leaving 14 bases between them. In DNA, the CDR3 is TGTGCCAGTAGTCCCCAGGGGATCAGCTCCTACAATGAGCAGTTCTTC. It is translated as CASSPQGISSYNEQFF. Drawing the rest from reference TRBV19 and TRBJ2-1, the complete variable domain is DGGITQSPKYLFRKEGQNVTLSCEQNLNHDAMYWYRQDPGQGLRLIYYSQIVNDFQKGDIAEGYSVSREKKESFPLTVTSAQKNPTAFYLCASSPQGISSYNEQFFGPGTRLTVL.

This clone was found once. This chain connects TRBV7-9 to TRBJ1-2, with D unresolved. The germline V gene has CDR1 SEHNR and CDR2 FQNEAQ (reference sequence). V gave up 1 base and J gave up 1 base, with 4 bases separating them. The CDR3 consists of 13 residues. The CDR3 protein is CASSLGVNYGYTF. The CDR3 region has the DNA TGTGCCAGCAGCTTAGGAGTTAACTATGGCTACACCTTC.

This clone was seen a single time. The chain carries TRBV6-5 and TRBJ2-7; the D gene is possibly TRBD2 (6 bases). Trimming took off 3 bases at V and 6 bases at J, with 12 bases between the two ends. CDR3 length: 13 residues. The germline V gene has CDR1 MNHEY and CDR2 SVGAGI. The CDR3 coding sequence is TGTGCCAGCAGTTATTCCCCGACTAGCGAGCAGTACTTC. Protein sequence: CASSYSPTSEQYF.

The rearrangement uses TRBV18 and TRBJ2-1; 9 nucleotides align to TRBD2. The CDR3 has 20 amino acids. Trimming at V came to 0 bases and at J to 4 bases, leaving 16 bases not matched to a gene. The germline V gene has CDR1 KGHSH and CDR2 LQKENI. CDR3: CASSPPPVTSGGGIYNEQFF. The DNA for the CDR3 is TGTGCCAGCTCACCACCGCCGGTGACTAGCGGCGGAGGAATATACAATGAGCAGTTCTTC.

V usage is TRBV19 and J usage is TRBJ2-3; 8 positions agree with TRBD2. J lost 6 bases, V lost 3 bases, and 11 bases had no gene match. Germline CDR1 reads LNHDA; CDR2 reads SQIVND (reference sequence). CDR3 length: 16 amino acids. The chain's CDR3 is CASSIDGRVRKDTQYF. CDR3 bases: TGTGCCAGTAGTATTGACGGGAGGGTACGGAAGGATACGCAGTATTTT.

The chain uses TRBV2 and TRBJ2-1; no definite D call. CDR3 length: 14 amino acids. V lost 1 base, J lost 4 bases, and 8 bases lay in between. In germline, CDR1 is SNHLY, CDR2 FYNNEI. CDR3 sequence reads: CASSEELSYNEQFF. DNA of the CDR3: TGTGCCAGCAGTGAAGAACTATCTTACAATGAGCAGTTCTTC.

The chain employs TRBV4-1 and TRBJ2-4, with TRBD2 matching 9 bases. The germline CDR1 and CDR2 sequences are MGHRA and YSYEKL. This CDR3 has 17 residues. V was pared by 0 bases and J by 2 bases, with 5 bases of the junction left unmatched. The CDR3 region has the DNA TGCGCCAGCAGCCAAGATTGGCTAGCGGGGACCAAAAACATTCAGTACTTC. This gives the protein CASSQDWLAGTKNIQYF.

V is TRBV2 and J is TRBJ1-4, with TRBD1 matching 7 bases. V shed 6 bases and J 8 bases; nucleotides not matched to a gene: 6. Germline loops: CDR1 SNHLY, CDR2 FYNNEI. This CDR3 comprises 13 residues. CDR3 protein: CASSWDSREKLFF. As DNA, the CDR3 is TGTGCCAGCAGCTGGGACAGTAGGGAAAAACTGTTTTTT.

This rearrangement joins TRBV5-1 to TRBJ1-1; 8 bases match TRBD1. The V and J ends lost 1 base and 2 bases, in that order; junction bases with no gene match: 7. Germline CDR1 SGHRS, CDR2 YFSETQ. The CDR3 is 16 amino acids. The DNA of the CDR3 is TGCGCCAGCAGCTTGTTTCCCGGACAGGGTAACACTGAAGCTTTCTTT. It codes for CASSLFPGQGNTEAFF.